The rows below give T cell receptor beta chains drawn from one sample of a study of Graves' ophthalmopathy and Graves' hyperthyroidism. TCRdb itself ran the multiplex PCR reads through MiXCR, one entry per CDR3 protein. The sample consists of a few hundred thousand distinct CDR3 sequences, around 21% of them appearing once. The sample comprised peripheral blood. The receptors come from a woman aged 18-35 years with stable Graves' hyperthyroidism. The CDR3 runs from the conserved cysteine through the conserved F or W. Fields, in order: V gene, D gene, clone size, J gene, CDR3 DNA, CDR3 protein. The D gene is left open where the match is weak. The listing skips clone size in some rows; elsewhere it reads once, few, many or a size class.

TRBV15	TRBD1	-	TRBJ1-2	TGTGCCACCAGCAGAGATAAGGGGGCGGGCTATGGCTACACCTTC	CATSRDKGAGYGYTF
TRBV6-5	-	many	TRBJ1-5	TGTGCCAGCAACCCGGTTGGGGTTGGGCAGCCCCAGCATTTT	CASNPVGVGQPQHF
TRBV19	-	many	TRBJ1-1	TGTGCCAGTAAACCTCTGAACACTGAAGCTTTCTTT	CASKPLNTEAFF
TRBV7-2	-	-	TRBJ2-7	TGTGCCAGCAGCTCCGCTAGCTCCTACGAGCAGTACTTC	CASSSASSYEQYF
TRBV12-3/TRBV12-4	-	-	TRBJ2-7	TGTGCCAGCAGTTTATGGGGTTTCTACGAGCAGTACTTC	CASSLWGFYEQYF
TRBV6-1	-	many	TRBJ2-7	TGTGCCAGCAGTGAATCGTCCGGGGAGTACTACGAGCAGTACTTC	CASSESSGEYYEQYF
TRBV6-4	TRBD1	few	TRBJ2-7	TGTGCCAGCAGTGACGACCCGGGGACAGCAGCTTACGAGCAGTACTTC	CASSDDPGTAAYEQYF
TRBV11-2	-	many	TRBJ2-7	TGTGCCAGCAGCCTTAGGGACGAGCAGTACTTC	CASSLRDEQYF
TRBV28	TRBD1	once	TRBJ1-2	TGTGCCAGCAGGTCCGGGACAGGGGGAGGCTATGGCTACACCTTC	CASRSGTGGGYGYTF
TRBV20-1	-	many	TRBJ1-3	TGCAGTGCTAGGCACCGCTCTGGAAACACCATATATTTT	CSARHRSGNTIYF
TRBV3-1	-	many	TRBJ2-5	TGTGCCAGCAGCAAACAGCGGCAAGAGACCCAGTACTTC	CASSKQRQETQYF
TRBV28	TRBD1	many	TRBJ1-1	TGTGCCAGCACACAAAAGGGACAGATTATGAACACTGAAGCTTTCTTT	CASTQKGQIMNTEAFF
TRBV4-2	-	many	TRBJ1-2	TGTGCCAGCAGCATGCTTACAGAGAGCTACACCTTC	CASSMLTESYTF